The sequence of this T cell receptor (beta chain) was determined in a study of blood T cell repertoires in COVID-19. Across the study: Some COVID-19 samples were acute and others convalescent; all came from the United States, Italy and Spain.

Authors' methods: Amplified reference gene primers provided the basis for estimating nucleated cell counts. Only in-frame clones appear in the TCRdb table, and some are missing; sequencing was by immunoSEQ multiplex PCR. That table gives V, J and clone size, and the DNA gave D and trimming. This sample has some 200,000 clones, with 80% to 90% found just once. Trimming cost V 3 bases and J 3 bases, with 12 bases left between them. Per germline, CDR1 KGHSH and CDR2 LQKENI. The CDR3 contains 14 residues. Sequenced input: peripheral blood. The receptor was isolated from a man aged 30 to 45 with active or convalescent COVID-19. The V call is TRBV18, the J call TRBJ2-7, with a tentative D call TRBD1 (5 bases). CDR3 in amino acids: CASSPAGYHYEQYV. In DNA form, the CDR3 reads TGTGCCAGCTCACCCGCAGGGTACCACTACGAGCAGTACGTC.